What follows are 3 T cell receptor beta chains derived from one specimen sequenced in a study of neurological immune-mediated disorders. TCRdb analysed the 5' RACE reads with MiXCR anew, one entry per CDR3 protein. The sample yields fewer than 85,000 distinct CDR3 sequences, roughly 4.5% seen once. The time point denotes: longitudinal time-point 3. Material for sequencing was PBMCs. Receptors were obtained from a woman in her sixties with multiple sclerosis.

This clonotype has a count of ten or more. The rearrangement joins TRBV7-9 to TRBJ2-3, with TRBD2 as a possible D gene (6 bases). Trimming removed 5 bases from V and 1 base from J, with 16 bases in between. The germline V gene encodes CDR1 SEHNR and CDR2 FQNEAQ (reference sequence). The CDR3 is 16 residues long. The CDR3 DNA reads TGTGCCAGCAGCCATAAAATCACGGGGGGCACAGATACGCAGTATTTT. Amino acid sequence: CASSHKITGGTDTQYF.

This clonotype was observed many times. V gene TRBV28 combines with J gene TRBJ1-1; D might be TRBD1 (5 bases). This CDR3 spans 16 amino acids. Germline V gives CDR1 MDHEN, CDR2 SYDVKM. Trimming cost V 9 bases and J 1 base, with 21 bases left between them. CDR3: CASGAFGVGENTEAFF. Written as DNA, the CDR3 is TGTGCCAGTGGGGCATTTGGGGTAGGGGAGAACACTGAAGCTTTCTTT.

This clonotype was seen at least ten times. The chain has TRBV29-1 and TRBJ1-6, with D possibly matching TRBD1 (6 bases). There are 13 residues in the CDR3. Trimming took off 6 bases at V and 5 bases at J, with 11 bases between the two ends. The germline V gene has CDR1 SQVTM and CDR2 ANQGSEA. This CDR3 reads CSVQQGDNSPLHF. In nucleotides, the CDR3 is TGCAGCGTCCAACAGGGAGATAATTCACCCCTCCACTTT.